The 27 T cell receptor beta chains presented below share a single source sample, sequenced in a study of cytomegalovirus exposure and HLA in healthy donors. PCR was performed using 60 Vbeta and 13 Jbeta primers. Generated by immunoSEQ multiplex PCR, the TCRdb table keeps only in-frame clones and is missing some. The sample records 100,000 to 150,000 clones, around 85% being singletons. Sequencing was carried out using PBMCs. The receptors stem from a boy between 10 and 17 years old in good health and CMV-seronegative.

The chain recombines TRBV5-6 with TRBJ2-2; maybe TRBD2 (5 bases). The CDR3 consists of 18 residues. V lost 0 bases and J 6 bases, leaving 21 bases between the germline ends. Germline CDR1 reads SGHDT; CDR2 reads YYEEEE. The CDR3 here is CASSLVSLAGWAPGELFF. CDR3 bases: TGTGCCAGCAGCTTGGTCTCTCTAGCCGGCTGGGCTCCCGGGGAGCTGTTTTTT.

This sequence joins TRBV30 and TRBJ2-5; possible D gene TRBD2, 6 bases. V gave up 0 bases and J gave up 2 bases, with 13 bases separating them. The CDR3 loop spans 15 amino acids. The germline V gene has CDR1 GTSNPN and CDR2 SVGIG (reference sequence). This CDR3 reads CAWSVGGSIQETQYF. Written as DNA, the CDR3 is TGTGCCTGGAGTGTTGGGGGGAGTATTCAAGAGACCCAGTACTTC.

There are a few counts of this clone. The rearrangement uses TRBV2 and TRBJ2-2; 9 bases align to TRBD1. The trim removed 4 bases at V and 8 bases at J, leaving 5 bases unmatched. This CDR3 comprises 14 residues. CDR1 and CDR2 (germline): SNHLY, FYNNEI. CDR3 bases: TGTGCCAGCAGTGTATTACAGGGGGCGGGGGAGCTGTTTTTT. This gives the protein CASSVLQGAGELFF.

The chain has TRBV19 and TRBJ1-3; D is unclear. The germline V and J ends were trimmed by 10 bases and 1 base, with 11 bases remaining between them. The CDR3 totals 13 residues. Germline values: CDR1 LNHDA, CDR2 SQIVND (reference sequence). The CDR3 DNA sequence: TGTGCCATTTCGGCGGCGTCTGGAAACACCATATATTTT. It encodes CAISAASGNTIYF.

V and J are TRBV18 and TRBJ1-4; 7 bases map to TRBD1. V dropped 0 bases and J dropped 8; count of bases not matched to a gene: 6. This CDR3 spans 15 amino acids. Per germline, CDR1 KGHSH and CDR2 LQKENI. The CDR3 loop reads CASSPPEGAREKLFF. The CDR3 DNA reads TGTGCCAGCTCACCACCTGAGGGGGCGAGAGAAAAACTGTTTTTT. Based on the CDR3 plus reference TRBV18 and TRBJ1-4, the full variable domain is NAGVMQNPRHLVRRRGQEARLRCSPMKGHSHVYWYRQLPEEGLKFMVYLQKENIIDESGMPKERFSAEFPKEGPSILRIQQVVRGDSAAYFCASSPPEGAREKLFFGSGTQLSVL.

The CDR3 protein is CASRPGQGSNEQFF. For the CDR3, the DNA is TGTGCCAGCAGACCGGGACAGGGATCGAATGAGCAGTTCTTC. V gene TRBV6-5 combines with J gene TRBJ2-1, with 9 bases aligning to TRBD1. The CDR3 has 14 amino acids. Germline V gene sequence: CDR1 MNHEY, CDR2 SVGAGI. J gave up 7 bases and V 6 bases, and 7 bases lay outside the gene matches.

V usage is TRBV4-2 and J usage is TRBJ1-2; D remains unclear. CDR3 length equals 15 residues. V lost 0 bases to trimming and J lost 7 bases, with 15 bases between them. Germline CDR1 reads LGHNA; CDR2 reads YNFKEQ. The CDR3 is CASSQDIAGPGGYTF. CDR3 sequence (DNA): TGTGCCAGCAGCCAAGATATCGCGGGCCCCGGTGGCTACACCTTC.

The rearrangement joins TRBV14 to TRBJ2-1; D is perhaps TRBD2 (7 bases). Per germline, CDR1 SGHDN and CDR2 FVKESK. The CDR3 contains 17 residues. Trimming shortened V by 0 bases and J by 8 bases, and 20 bases separated the two germline ends. The CDR3 region has the DNA TGTGCCAGCAGCCAAGATAAGGGGGACGGGAGGTTGGATGAGCAGTTCTTC. Translation: CASSQDKGDGRLDEQFF. The variable domain in full, with the rest retrieved from reference TRBV14 and TRBJ2-1, is EAGVTQFPSHSVIEKGQTVTLRCDPISGHDNLYWYRRVMGKEIKFLLHFVKESKQDESGMPNNRFLAERTGGTYSTLKVQPAELEDSGVYFCASSQDKGDGRLDEQFFGPGTRLTVL.

This chain connects TRBV6-1 to TRBJ2-7, with D uncertain. CDR1 is MNHNS and CDR2 is SASEGT in the germline V gene. There are 12 residues in the CDR3. The V and J ends lost 2 bases and 1 base respectively, with 3 bases between them. CDR3 nucleotide sequence: TGTGCCAGCAGTGAACTGTCCTACGAGCAGTACTTC. It specifies CASSELSYEQYF.

CDR3 sequence reads: CASSLRVSTNQPQHF. The CDR3, as DNA: TGTGCCAGCAGCTTACGGGTGAGCACTAATCAGCCCCAGCATTTT. The chain uses TRBV7-2 and TRBJ1-5; D call uncertain. In germline, CDR1 is SGHTA, CDR2 FQGNSA. V gave up 2 bases and J gave up 4 bases, with 12 bases separating them. The CDR3 spans 15 residues.

The CDR3, as DNA: TGTGCCAGCAGCCCGCCTGGGACAGGCGGTTACGAGCAGTACTTC. This encodes CASSPPGTGGYEQYF. The genes are TRBV4-2 and TRBJ2-7; 8 bases are a match to TRBD1. Trimming took 4 bases from V and 4 from J; bases not matched to a gene: 9. CDR3 length: 15 residues. The germline V gene has CDR1 LGHNA and CDR2 YNFKEQ.

This clone was detected only once. The chain couples TRBV1 to TRBJ2-5; the table's D gene call, TRBD2, was not cross checked with the DNA. TRBV1 is deemed a pseudogene. This CDR3 is built from 16 residues. The CDR3, as DNA: TGCACCAGCAGCCTCTGGACTAGCGGGTGTCAAGAGACCCAGTACTTC. Encoded protein: CTSSLWTSGCQETQYF.

This rearrangement joins TRBV2 to TRBJ2-5; D gene unclear. The germline V gene has CDR1 SNHLY and CDR2 FYNNEI. V was cut by 9 bases and J by 2 bases, with 10 bases left in between. The CDR3 is 12 amino acids. The CDR3 loop is CASTPVQETQYF. The CDR3 nucleotides read TGTGCCAGTACCCCAGTTCAAGAGACCCAGTACTTC.

The V and J genes are TRBV6-6 and TRBJ2-7, with D hard to call. CDR1 MNHNY and CDR2 SVGAGI come from the germline V gene (reference sequence). V gave up 0 bases and J gave up 7 bases, with 16 bases separating them. CDR3 size: 15 residues. The CDR3 is CASSYSSQVAGEQYF. As DNA, the CDR3 is TGTGCCAGCAGTTACTCGAGTCAGGTCGCCGGAGAGCAGTACTTC.

In this sample, this clone turned up once. The rearrangement joins TRBV9 to TRBJ1-3; no clear D gene. The CDR3 is made up of 15 amino acids. Deletions cut 2 bases from V and 2 bases from J, with 11 bases between. The germline gives CDR1 SGDLS, CDR2 YYNGEE. CDR3 amino acids: CASSVDGNPGNTIYF. In DNA form, the CDR3 reads TGTGCCAGCAGCGTCGACGGGAACCCTGGAAACACCATATATTTT. Full variable domain (outside the CDR3, taken from reference TRBV9 and TRBJ1-3): DSGVTQTPKHLITATGQRVTLRCSPRSGDLSVYWYQQSLDQGLQFLIQYYNGEERAKGNILERFSAQQFPDLHSELNLSSLELGDSALYFCASSVDGNPGNTIYFGEGSWLTVV.

This clone was counted a few times. V usage is TRBV19 and J usage is TRBJ1-5; no clear D. The CDR3 runs 15 residues. Germline-derived CDR1 and CDR2 are LNHDA and SQIVND (reference sequence). V gave up 7 bases and J gave up 3 bases, with 16 bases separating them. This CDR3 reads CASNDRLVPNQPQHF. CDR3 in DNA: TGTGCCAGTAACGATAGGCTAGTTCCCAATCAGCCCCAGCATTTT.

The CDR3 DNA follows: TGTGCCAGCAGTTTGAACGGGGGTAGAAGCTACGAGCAGTACTTC. Its protein is CASSLNGGRSYEQYF. The rearrangement links TRBV7-2 to TRBJ2-7, with D possibly TRBD2 on 6 matching bases. V was trimmed by 6 bases and J by 3 bases, leaving 18 bases between them. Germline V gene data show CDR1 as SGHTA and CDR2 as FQGNSA. The length of the CDR3 is 15 residues.

The sample holds one count of this clone. The CDR3 DNA follows: TGTGCCAGCAGCTCGGGACTAGCGGCCTACAATGAGCAGTTCTTC. Amino acid sequence: CASSSGLAAYNEQFF. The rearrangement links TRBV7-2 to TRBJ2-1, with 11 positions matching TRBD2. The trim removed 4 bases at V and 2 bases at J, leaving 1 base unmatched. This CDR3 comprises 15 residues. The germline gives CDR1 SGHTA, CDR2 FQGNSA. The variable domain in full, with the rest retrieved from reference TRBV7-2 and TRBJ2-1, is GAGVSQSPSNKVTEKGKDVELRCDPISGHTALYWYRQSLGQGLEFLIYFQGNSAPDKSGLPSDRFSAERTGGSVSTLTIQRTQQEDSAVYLCASSSGLAAYNEQFFGPGTRLTVL.

The gene calls are TRBV18 and TRBJ2-7; D gene unclear. The V gene's germline CDR1 is KGHSH and CDR2 LQKENI. The germline V and J ends were trimmed by 3 bases and 3 bases, with 15 bases remaining between them. This CDR3 comprises 15 residues. This CDR3 reads CASSPTTNDGYEQYF. The CDR3 DNA sequence: TGTGCCAGCTCACCTACGACAAACGACGGCTACGAGCAGTACTTC.

V is TRBV15 and J is TRBJ2-3, with D possibly being TRBD2 (5 bases). Trimming left V 1 base short and J 4 bases short, with 15 bases between. This CDR3 contains 16 residues. Germline lookup yields CDR1 LNHNV and CDR2 YYDKDF (reference sequence). The CDR3 DNA follows: TGTGCCACCAGCAGAGGGTTCACTGGTAGCGCAGATACGCAGTATTTT. Protein product: CATSRGFTGSADTQYF.

This rearrangement joins TRBV7-8 to TRBJ1-5, with TRBD1 matching over 7 bases. The CDR3 length is 16 residues. The trim removed 5 bases at V and 0 bases at J, leaving 7 bases unmatched. In germline, CDR1 is SGHVS, CDR2 FQNEAQ. CDR3 DNA: TGTGCCAGCAGCGCACGACAGGGTGATAGCAATCAGCCCCAGCATTTT. Its protein is CASSARQGDSNQPQHF.

The chain uses TRBV30 and TRBJ2-1; TRBD2 agrees at 8 bases. The germline V gene has CDR1 GTSNPN and CDR2 SVGIG (reference sequence). The CDR3 has 15 amino acids. J lost 6 bases, V lost 0 bases, and 7 bases had no gene match. Here the CDR3 DNA reads TGTGCCTGGAGTGTTCCGACTAGCGCTATCAATGAGCAGTTCTTC. Translation: CAWSVPTSAINEQFF. The full variable domain, completed using reference TRBV30 and TRBJ2-1, is SQTIHQWPATLVQPVGSPLSLECTVEGTSNPNLYWYRQAAGRGLQLLFYSVGIGQISSEVPQNLSASRPQDRQFILSSKKLLLSDSGFYLCAWSVPTSAINEQFFGPGTRLTVL.

This chain uses TRBV19 with TRBJ1-2; D call uncertain. V was cut by 7 bases and J by 6 bases, with 6 bases left in between. This CDR3 is built from 10 residues. Per germline, CDR1 LNHDA and CDR2 SQIVND (reference sequence). CDR3 region: CASKADGYTF. CDR3 sequence (DNA): TGTGCCAGTAAGGCGGATGGCTACACCTTC.

V is TRBV9 and J is TRBJ1-6; 8 bases agree with TRBD1. Germline CDR1 is SGDLS and CDR2 is YYNGEE. The CDR3 consists of 18 residues. V trimming: 1 base; J trimming: 6 bases; junction bases outside the gene matches: 12. CDR3 residues: CASSVRPQGQGGNSPLHF. For the CDR3, the DNA is TGTGCCAGCAGCGTAAGACCCCAAGGACAGGGTGGTAATTCACCCCTCCACTTT.

The chain links TRBV6-1 to TRBJ1-3, with a tentative D call TRBD1 (6 bases). This CDR3 spans 14 amino acids. Germline lookup yields CDR1 MNHNS and CDR2 SASEGT. V lost 7 bases, J lost 6 bases, and 16 bases lay in between. The CDR3 protein is CASIAGTNLNTIYF. DNA for the CDR3: TGTGCCAGCATTGCCGGGACAAATTTAAACACCATATATTTT.

The CDR3 DNA reads TGTGCCAGCAGAAGAACAGGGGACCTCCCTCTCTCTGGGGCCAACGTCCTGACTTTC. Translation gives CASRRTGDLPLSGANVLTF. This chain links TRBV27 with TRBJ2-6; the match to TRBD1 covers 7 bases. Germline V CDR1 and CDR2: MNHEY, SMNVEV (reference sequence). The CDR3 consists of 19 residues. The V and J ends lost 6 bases and 0 bases, in that order; junction bases with no gene match: 14.

The genes are TRBV6-5 and TRBJ2-1; a possible D gene is TRBD1 (6 bases). Per germline, CDR1 MNHEY and CDR2 SVGAGI. V lost 2 bases to trimming and J lost 8 bases, with 13 bases between them. The CDR3 is made up of 14 amino acids. Here the CDR3 DNA reads TGTGCCAGCAGTTACGGGACACAGGGCGATGAGCAGTTCTTC. Residues: CASSYGTQGDEQFF.